This T cell receptor (beta chain) comes out of a study of cytomegalovirus exposure and HLA in healthy donors. Study overall: Unique TCR beta sequences numbering some 110 million came from about 179 million T cells in an earlier analysis. Study results and limitations: In a later analysis, approximately 18,000 TCR beta sequences were associated with HLA alleles at 0.05 false discovery rate. DRB1 showed the most TCR associations and HLA-C the fewest in a later analysis, as rates varied by HLA locus.

PCR was performed using 60 Vbeta and 13 Jbeta primers. TCRdb's copy holds only in-frame clones and misses some; the assay was immunoSEQ multiplex PCR. The sample has approximately 170,000 clones; roughly 80% are singletons. Notes on this clone: The antigen is undetermined.

Trimming took 6 bases from V and 8 from J; bases not matched to a gene: 10. Germline lookup yields CDR1 SQVTM and CDR2 ANQGSEA. The CDR3 runs 13 residues. The TCR originated in a male donor in good health and CMV-seronegative. The chain carries TRBV29-1 and TRBJ1-2, with 9 positions matching TRBD1. Sequenced sample: PBMCs. CDR3 in amino acids: CSVKTGGREGYTF. CDR3 nucleotide sequence: TGCAGCGTAAAGACAGGGGGAAGGGAGGGCTACACCTTC.